These 22 T cell receptor beta chains came from one sample sequenced in a study of T cell changes during pregnancy in multiple sclerosis. This table comes from immunoSEQ multiplex PCR, and its TCRdb copy is limited to in-frame clones, with some not included. This sample has roughly 56,000 clones, with more than 80% found just once. Sequenced here: CD4+ T cells from peripheral blood mononuclear cells, sampled after pregnancy. The receptors were sampled from a female donor in good health, enrolled as a control in a pregnancy study.

This sequence joins TRBV7-2 and TRBJ2-7; 10 nucleotides line up with TRBD1. V shed 5 bases and J 5 bases; nucleotides not matched to a gene: 6. Germline-derived CDR1 and CDR2 are SGHTA and FQGNSA. CDR3 length: 14 residues. The CDR3 region is CASSLDRGRDEQYF. CDR3 coding DNA: TGTGCCAGCAGCCTTGACAGGGGGCGTGACGAGCAGTACTTC.

J is TRBJ2-3 and V is TRBV27; D may be TRBD1 (6 bases). The CDR3 contains 14 residues. V dropped 3 bases and J dropped 1 base, with 8 bases sitting between them. Germline CDR1 MNHEY, CDR2 SMNVEV (reference sequence). The chain's CDR3 is CASSFEGGTDTQYF. The CDR3 coding sequence is TGTGCCAGCAGTTTCGAGGGGGGCACAGATACGCAGTATTTT.

This chain links TRBV6-5 with TRBJ2-5; D perhaps matches TRBD1 (6 bases). Per the germline V gene, CDR1 is MNHEY and CDR2 is SVGAGI. V dropped 5 bases and J dropped 2 bases, with 12 bases sitting between them. The CDR3 is 14 amino acids. The CDR3 DNA follows: TGTGCCAGCAGTACAGGGATTCTACAAGAGACCCAGTACTTC. It is translated as CASSTGILQETQYF.

DNA for the CDR3: TGTGCCAGCAGTGAAGAAGCAGGGAAGTACTTC. It specifies CASSEEAGKYF. The chain is built from TRBV2 and TRBJ2-7; the D gene is possibly TRBD1 (5 bases). Germline lookup yields CDR1 SNHLY and CDR2 FYNNEI. Deletions cut 1 base from V and 11 bases from J, with 9 bases between. The CDR3 has 11 amino acids.

This chain joins TRBV7-3 and TRBJ2-1, with D possibly matching TRBD1 (6 bases). The germline CDR1 and CDR2 sequences are SGHTA and FQGTGA. V was trimmed by 5 bases and J by 4 bases, leaving 15 bases between them. The CDR3 consists of 15 residues. CDR3 sequence: CASSPRQDLYNEQFF. The CDR3, as DNA: TGTGCCAGCAGCCCCAGACAGGACCTTTACAATGAGCAGTTCTTC.

This chain uses TRBV5-8 with TRBJ2-1; TRBD2 might be the D (6 bases). CDR1 and CDR2 (germline): SGHTS, YDEGEE. CDR3 length: 16 residues. Trimming took off 3 bases at V and 6 bases at J, with 19 bases between the two ends. CDR3 protein: CASSYLTGTYFNEQFF. CDR3 nucleotide sequence: TGTGCCAGCAGCTACTTAACGGGGACTTATTTCAATGAGCAGTTCTTC.

The chain employs TRBV11-2 and TRBJ2-7; possible D gene TRBD2, 5 bases. Germline loops: CDR1 SGHAT, CDR2 FQNNGV. V was trimmed by 1 base and J by 5 bases, leaving 12 bases between them. This CDR3 contains 14 residues. The CDR3: CASSLGLMRDEQYF. The CDR3 nucleotides read TGTGCCAGCAGCTTAGGTCTTATGAGGGACGAGCAGTACTTC.

The V call is TRBV7-2, the J call TRBJ2-7, with D maybe TRBD2 (5 bases). Germline assignment: CDR1 SGHTA and CDR2 FQGNSA. The CDR3 runs to 18 residues. With 3 bases removed from V and 0 bases from J, the gap between germline ends came to 21 bases. The CDR3 spells CASSFDPAGGVSSYEQYF. Written as DNA, the CDR3 is TGTGCCAGCAGCTTTGATCCGGCGGGTGGGGTAAGCTCCTACGAGCAGTACTTC.

The chain has TRBV2 and TRBJ1-6; 8 nucleotides align to TRBD1. The CDR3 is 14 residues long. J was trimmed by 9 bases and V by 6 bases; bases with no gene match: 7. Germline V gene lookup returns CDR1 SNHLY and CDR2 FYNNEI. The CDR3 nucleotides read TGTGCCAGCAGGGTCGGACAGGGAATTTCACCCCTCCACTTT. Its protein is CASRVGQGISPLHF.

The chain links TRBV19 to TRBJ1-2; D is uncertain. In germline, CDR1 is LNHDA, CDR2 SQIVND (reference sequence). The ends were cut back, 0 bases at V and 2 bases at J, with 7 bases in the middle. The CDR3 sequence is 14 residues long. CDR3 in amino acids: CASSIDGENYGYTF. CDR3 coding DNA: TGTGCCAGTAGTATAGATGGGGAGAACTATGGCTACACCTTC.

The V and J genes are TRBV6-5 and TRBJ1-6, with 8 bases aligning to TRBD1. This CDR3 region has 15 residues. Germline assignment: CDR1 MNHEY and CDR2 SVGAGI. The trim removed 11 bases at V and 10 bases at J, leaving 16 bases unmatched. The CDR3 DNA sequence: TGTGCCTGCCAACCTACAGGGGGGCTTGTGTCACCCCTCCACTTT. As protein: CACQPTGGLVSPLHF.

The chain couples TRBV6-6 to TRBJ1-2; 9 bases align to TRBD1. V gave up 2 bases and J gave up 0 bases; unmatched junction bases: 4. The CDR3 runs to 16 residues. Germline V gene lookup returns CDR1 MNHNY and CDR2 SVGAGI (reference sequence). For the CDR3, the DNA is TGTGCCAGCAGTTACCGCCGGGACAGGGCTAACTATGGCTACACCTTC. The encoded protein is CASSYRRDRANYGYTF.

This rearrangement joins TRBV4-2 to TRBJ2-6, with TRBD1 as a possible D gene (5 bases). Trimming cost V 1 base and J 0 bases, with 16 bases left between them. The length of the CDR3 is 19 residues. Germline CDR1 and CDR2: LGHNA and YNFKEQ. CDR3 sequence (DNA): TGTGCCAGCAGCCAAGCTGTACAGGTGGGGCTCTCTGGGGCCAACGTCCTGACTTTC. Protein product: CASSQAVQVGLSGANVLTF.

V gene TRBV2 combines with J gene TRBJ2-5; TRBD1 matches 10 bases. V gave up 11 bases and J gave up 1 base; unmatched junction bases: 4. The CDR3 is made up of 13 amino acids. CDR1 SNHLY and CDR2 FYNNEI come from the germline V gene. The CDR3 sequence: CASRTGGQETQYF. The CDR3 nucleotides read TGTGCCTCCAGGACAGGGGGCCAAGAGACCCAGTACTTC. The variable domain in full, with the rest retrieved from reference TRBV2 and TRBJ2-5, is EPEVTQTPSHQVTQMGQEVILRCVPISNHLYFYWYRQILGQKVEFLVSFYNNEISEKSEIFDDQFSVERPDGSNFTLKIRSTKLEDSAMYFCASRTGGQETQYFGPGTRLLVL.

The V and J genes are TRBV6-6 and TRBJ1-2; TRBD1 is a possible D gene (6 bases). V was shortened by 2 bases and J by 8 bases, with 18 bases between the two germline ends. The germline V gene has CDR1 MNHNY and CDR2 SVGAGI (reference sequence). The length of the CDR3 is 15 residues. CDR3 DNA: TGTGCCAGCAGTTACGCGAGGGACACTTTGGGAGGCTACACCTTC. This encodes CASSYARDTLGGYTF.

This chain joins TRBV7-2 and TRBJ1-5; D is possibly TRBD1 (5 bases). Germline CDR1 is SGHTA and CDR2 is FQGNSA. V lost 5 bases and J 6 bases, leaving 17 bases between the germline ends. This CDR3 has 15 amino acids. The CDR3 loop is CASSTTQGYGQPQHF. CDR3 coding DNA: TGTGCCAGCAGCACGACTCAGGGTTATGGTCAGCCCCAGCATTTT.

The chain combines TRBV10-3 with TRBJ1-2; TRBD1 is a possible D gene (6 bases). Trimming stripped 6 bases from V and 1 base from J, with 9 bases between. The CDR3 sequence is 13 residues long. The germline CDR1 and CDR2 sequences are ENHRY and SYGVKD. The CDR3 reads CAISADSNYGYTF. As DNA, the CDR3 is TGTGCCATCAGCGCGGACAGTAACTATGGCTACACCTTC.

The rearrangement joins TRBV7-3 to TRBJ2-5; possibly TRBD2 for D (6 bases). The V end was cut by 5 bases, the J end by 1 base, with 14 bases between. Germline values: CDR1 SGHTA, CDR2 FQGTGA. The CDR3 covers 15 residues. CDR3 nucleotide sequence: TGTGCCAGCAGCCCTCTCGGAGGGTCCCAAGAGACCCAGTACTTC. It specifies CASSPLGGSQETQYF.

About this clone: A read error may account for a junction end that differs from germline. The V call is TRBV5-1, the J call TRBJ1-2; 9 nucleotides align to TRBD1. The V gene's germline CDR1 is SGHRS and CDR2 YFSETQ. The CDR3 is 13 amino acids. The CDR3 here is CASSLAEVWDREF. For the CDR3, the DNA is TGCGCCAGCAGCTTGGCGGAAGTGTGGGACAGGGAGTTC.

The chain combines TRBV6-5 with TRBJ1-2; 9 bases agree with TRBD1. V lost 9 bases, J lost 5 bases, and 10 bases stayed unmatched. The CDR3 length is 14 residues. Germline V gene sequence: CDR1 MNHEY, CDR2 SVGAGI. CDR3 protein: CASFNRGPPYGYTF. For the CDR3, the DNA is TGTGCCAGTTTTAACAGGGGGCCTCCTTATGGCTACACCTTC.

J is TRBJ1-1 and V is TRBV19; TRBD1 is a possible D gene (5 bases). Germline V lookup: CDR1 LNHDA, CDR2 SQIVND (reference sequence). The CDR3 sequence is 12 residues long. V lost 3 bases and J lost 11, with 13 bases in between. CDR3 protein: CASSIAAGLAFF. CDR3 in DNA: TGTGCCAGTAGTATCGCGGCAGGGCTGGCTTTCTTT.

DNA of the CDR3: TGTGCCAGCAGCATAACAGGGGTGGCATACAATGAGCAGTTCTTC. This encodes CASSITGVAYNEQFF. V is TRBV7-2 and J is TRBJ2-1; TRBD1 matches at 7 bases. V shed 5 bases, J shed 4 bases, and the junction held 8 bases outside the gene matches. The germline gives CDR1 SGHTA, CDR2 FQGNSA. The CDR3 has 15 amino acids.